The clone carrying this T cell receptor (beta chain) was detected only once. These data come from a study of blood T cell repertoires in COVID-19. Per the study methods: How many nucleated cells were present was estimated from reference gene primer amplification. Produced via immunoSEQ multiplex PCR; TCRdb's table is partial and in-frame only. That table is the source of V, J and clone size, and D and trimming were worked out from the DNA. The profile covers fewer than 250,000 clones, with 86% appearing a single time and 5.5% to 6.5% taken by the ten largest. CDR1 SGHAT and CDR2 FQNNGV come from the germline V gene. This CDR3 region has 15 residues. V lost 2 bases and J lost 4, with 12 bases in between.

The rearrangement links TRBV11-2 to TRBJ1-3, with D unresolved. The source material was peripheral blood. This TCR came from a woman aged 80 or older with COVID-19, enrolled during active disease. The CDR3 region has the DNA TGTGCCAGCAGCTTATCCCCACAACCAGGAAACACCATATATTTT. Translated: CASSLSPQPGNTIYF.